Below are 9 T cell receptor beta chains sequenced from a single sample in a study (dated by TCRdb to the early 2020s). The library was prepared using the immunoSEQ multiplex PCR assay. TCRdb limited this immuneACCESS table to in-frame rearrangements with V and J called. A share of clones is missing; checked studies link under half to unresolved V genes, and the rest is unexplained. Present in this sample are approximately 70,000 clones, over 85% of which were seen just once. 4% to 5% of the sample rests with the top ten. The sequencing input was PBMCs. The origin of the receptors is a man aged 35-49 years with rheumatoid arthritis.

The V gene is TRBV27, the J gene TRBJ2-1; 9 nucleotides line up with TRBD2. V was clipped by 7 bases and J by 4 bases; unmatched bases: 11. The CDR3 contains 16 residues. CDR1 and CDR2 (germline): MNHEY, SMNVEV (reference sequence). The CDR3 is CASKGSVAGVYNEQFF. CDR3 nucleotides: TGTGCCAGCAAGGGTTCGGTAGCGGGAGTATACAATGAGCAGTTCTTC.

The chain links TRBV19 to TRBJ1-2; 7 bases fit TRBD1. CDR1 and CDR2 from the germline V gene are LNHDA and SQIVND (reference sequence). The CDR3 contains 16 residues. Trimming cost V 5 bases and J 3 bases; bases outside gene matches: 12. This CDR3 is CASSFRPGQPDYGYTF. The CDR3 coding sequence is TGTGCCAGTAGTTTTCGGCCGGGACAGCCAGACTATGGCTACACCTTC.

This chain links TRBV18 with TRBJ1-1; D is uncertain. V dropped 5 bases and J dropped 6 bases, with 13 bases sitting between them. The CDR3 has 13 amino acids. Germline V gene lookup returns CDR1 KGHSH and CDR2 LQKENI. The CDR3 region is CASSKTVEAEAFF. Here the CDR3 DNA reads TGTGCCAGCTCAAAAACAGTTGAGGCTGAAGCTTTCTTT.

The chain links TRBV27 to TRBJ1-1, with TRBD1 identical over 10 bases. The CDR3 is 15 residues long. The V gene's germline CDR1 is MNHEY and CDR2 SMNVEV (reference sequence). V lost 5 bases, J lost 2 bases, and 5 bases stayed unmatched. The CDR3 is CASSPGQGVNTEAFF. CDR3 bases: TGTGCCAGCAGTCCTGGACAGGGGGTTAACACTGAAGCTTTCTTT.

This clone was detected a few times. The J gene is TRBJ1-5, the V gene TRBV7-6, with 10 bases fitting TRBD1. The CDR3 totals 15 residues. Germline V gives CDR1 SGHVS, CDR2 FNYEAQ. The V and J ends lost 6 bases and 7 bases, in that order; junction bases with no gene match: 9. The CDR3 nucleotides are TGTGCCAGCAGTTCCGGGACAGGGGACGGACAGCCCCAGCATTTT. Translation gives CASSSGTGDGQPQHF.

The J gene is TRBJ1-1, the V gene TRBV7-3, with D unresolved. The CDR3 loop spans 13 amino acids. Per the germline V gene, CDR1 is SGHTA and CDR2 is FQGTGA. V was cut by 4 bases and J by 2 bases, with 8 bases left in between. The chain's CDR3 is CASSWAINTEAFF. The CDR3 region has the DNA TGTGCCAGCAGCTGGGCCATTAACACTGAAGCTTTCTTT.

This chain joins TRBV30 and TRBJ2-1, with D unclear. The V and J ends lost 0 bases and 7 bases respectively, with 7 bases between them. CDR1 GTSNPN and CDR2 SVGIG come from the germline V gene (reference sequence). This CDR3 region has 12 residues. The CDR3 loop is CAWSVRRNEQFF. In DNA form, the CDR3 reads TGTGCCTGGAGTGTACGTAGAAATGAGCAGTTCTTC.

This clone was detected once. The gene calls are TRBV7-2 and TRBJ2-7; tentatively, D is TRBD2 (5 bases). CDR3 length: 14 residues. V was trimmed by 3 bases and J by 7 bases, leaving 16 bases between them. Germline lookup yields CDR1 SGHTA and CDR2 FQGNSA. CDR3 sequence (DNA): TGTGCCAGCAGCTTCCTACTACCCAGAGGGGAGCAGTACTTC. Amino acids: CASSFLLPRGEQYF.

This clone was found once. The chain couples TRBV7-2 to TRBJ2-1, with D perhaps TRBD2 (6 bases). CDR3 length equals 15 residues. The ends were cut back, 4 bases at V and 10 bases at J, with 20 bases in the middle. Per germline, CDR1 SGHTA and CDR2 FQGNSA. CDR3 coding DNA: TGTGCCAGCAGCTCTCTAGGCGGGAAACATAGAGAGCAGTTCTTC. It translates to CASSSLGGKHREQFF.